This T cell receptor (beta chain) originates from a study of shared clonotypes between healthy human individuals. At the level of the study: Each donor's CD4 naive and CD4 memory cells filled three plates apiece, CD8 naive two, and CD8 memory one. General study results and limits: The study found approximately 5% of naive CD4 clonotypes shared across several donors. The sole specimen, blood, was sampled, and tissue repertoires likely differ. As a rule, naive subsets had a larger estimated richness than memory subsets.

The naive CD8 fraction comprised CD45RO-negative cells positively selected for CCR7 and excluded terminally differentiated effector memory CD45RA+ cells. The table came from immunoSEQ multiplex PCR; TCRdb's copy has only in-frame clones and leaves some out. The table lists about 590,000 clones, roughly 95% of them singletons. The germline V gene has CDR1 MDHEN and CDR2 SYDVKM. CDR3 length: 14 residues. With respect to this clone: Its antigen is undetermined.

Sequencing was performed on naive CD8+ T cells sorted from blood. The V gene is TRBV28, the J gene TRBJ2-5, with D hard to call. The end of the DNA aligns better with TRBJ2-7, so the J call may be wrong. This sequence originates from a woman between 25 and 40 years old in good health. CDR3 residues: CASSSPRHSYEQYF. DNA of the CDR3: TGTGCCAGCAGTTCCCCCCGTCACAGCTACGAGCAGTACTTC.